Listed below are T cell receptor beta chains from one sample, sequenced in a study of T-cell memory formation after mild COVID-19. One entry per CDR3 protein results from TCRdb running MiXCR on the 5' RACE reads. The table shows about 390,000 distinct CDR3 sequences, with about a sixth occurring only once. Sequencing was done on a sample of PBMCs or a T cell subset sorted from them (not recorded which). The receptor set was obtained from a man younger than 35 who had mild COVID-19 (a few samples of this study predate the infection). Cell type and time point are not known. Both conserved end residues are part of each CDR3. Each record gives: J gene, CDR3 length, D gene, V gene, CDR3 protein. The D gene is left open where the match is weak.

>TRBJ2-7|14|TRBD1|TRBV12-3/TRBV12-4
CASSPQGAADEQYF
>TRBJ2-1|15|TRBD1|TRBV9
CASSVGWEGGVEQFF
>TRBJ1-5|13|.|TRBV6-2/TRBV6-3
CASSFSRIRPQHF
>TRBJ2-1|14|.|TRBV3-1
CASSPTNGAEEQFF
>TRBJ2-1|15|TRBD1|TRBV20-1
CSASHPGTGGNEQFF
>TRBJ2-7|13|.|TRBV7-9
CASSFGSNYEQYF
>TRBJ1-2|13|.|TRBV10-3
CAIKLEAGTGYTF
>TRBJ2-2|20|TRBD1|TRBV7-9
CASSPLIATQGTGNTGELFF
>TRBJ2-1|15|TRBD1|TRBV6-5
CASSLRTGAFNEQFF
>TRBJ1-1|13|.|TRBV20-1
CSAAQQGNTEAFF
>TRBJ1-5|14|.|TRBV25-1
CASSGSYSNQPQHF
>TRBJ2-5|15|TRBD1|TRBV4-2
CASSRAQGAEETQYF
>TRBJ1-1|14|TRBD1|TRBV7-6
CASSLQGAPTEAFF
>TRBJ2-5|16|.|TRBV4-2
CASSPTDSSDRETQYF
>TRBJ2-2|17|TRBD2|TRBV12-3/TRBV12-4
CASSLGLAGESTGELFF
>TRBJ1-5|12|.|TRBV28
CAGGRENQPQHF
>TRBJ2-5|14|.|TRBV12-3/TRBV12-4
CASSLAPPRGTQYF
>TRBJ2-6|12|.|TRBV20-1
CSARIGANVLTF
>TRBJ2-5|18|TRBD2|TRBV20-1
CSATAAGLAGGRRETQYF
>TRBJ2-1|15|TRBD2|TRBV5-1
CASQQLAGGPPEQFF
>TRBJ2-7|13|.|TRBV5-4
CASSPPSAPEQYF
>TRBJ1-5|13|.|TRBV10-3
CAISGYRSQPQHF
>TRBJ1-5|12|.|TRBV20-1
CSARKGEQPQHF
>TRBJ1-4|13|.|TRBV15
CATSTRRGEKLFF
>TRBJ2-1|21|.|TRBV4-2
CASSQAAEGIFTTRNYNEQFF
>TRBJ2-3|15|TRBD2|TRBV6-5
CASSYKLAGTDTQYF
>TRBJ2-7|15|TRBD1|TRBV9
CASSPRGTGSYEQYF
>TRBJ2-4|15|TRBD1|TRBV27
CASSSPGTGHNIQYF
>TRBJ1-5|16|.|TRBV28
CASSLQFGVSNQPQHF
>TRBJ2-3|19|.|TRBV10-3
CAISESTLGTNSRTDTQYF
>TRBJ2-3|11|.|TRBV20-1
CSARGNRAQYF
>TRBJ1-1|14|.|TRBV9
CASSVWGQGTEAFF
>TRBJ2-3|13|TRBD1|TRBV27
CASSGQAPDTQYF
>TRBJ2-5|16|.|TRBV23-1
CASSPQGLRGVETQYF
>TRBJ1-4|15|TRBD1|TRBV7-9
CASSLDGTGGEKLFF
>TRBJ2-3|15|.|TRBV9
CASSVRDTFTDTQYF
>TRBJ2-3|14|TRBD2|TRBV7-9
CASSWISGGDTQYF
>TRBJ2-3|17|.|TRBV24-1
CATSEGPSSGATDTQYF
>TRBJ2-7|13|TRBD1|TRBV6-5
CASSSGTGAEQYF
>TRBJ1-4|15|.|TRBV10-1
CASSAGTGVGEKLFF
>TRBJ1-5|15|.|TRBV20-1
CSATSQAHSNQPQHF
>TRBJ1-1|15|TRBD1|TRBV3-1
CASSRQGTAGTEAFF
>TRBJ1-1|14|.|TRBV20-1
CSAKDATVNTEAFF
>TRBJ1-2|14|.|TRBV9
CASSVGGSQRGYTF
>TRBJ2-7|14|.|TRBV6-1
CASSDRGGPYEQYF
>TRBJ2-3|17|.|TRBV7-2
CASSLVGGPSSTDTQYF
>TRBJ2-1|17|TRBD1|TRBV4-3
CASSQDRTGRYYTEQFF
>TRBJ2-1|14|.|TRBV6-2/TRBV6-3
CASSYSDQANEQFF
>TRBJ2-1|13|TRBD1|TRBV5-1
CASRATGDNEQFF
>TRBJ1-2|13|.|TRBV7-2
CASSLGPIYGYTF
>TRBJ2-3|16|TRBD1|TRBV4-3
CASSHAPGQGEDTQYF
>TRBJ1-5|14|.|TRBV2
CASSGGVVDQPQHF
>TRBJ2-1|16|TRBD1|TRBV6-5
CASSYAPGQGKDEQFF
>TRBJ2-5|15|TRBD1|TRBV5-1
CASSSLGTGEETQYF
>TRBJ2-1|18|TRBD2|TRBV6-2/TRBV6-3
CASSYSQLPSGGYNEQFF
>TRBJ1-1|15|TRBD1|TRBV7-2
CASSPQDRVSTEAFF
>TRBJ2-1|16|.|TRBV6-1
CASSELSSVFPNEQFF
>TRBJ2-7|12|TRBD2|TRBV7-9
CASSMGGVEQYF